This T cell receptor beta chain is from a study of cytomegalovirus exposure and HLA in healthy donors. The CDR3 extends over 14 amino acids. Deletions cut 8 bases from V and 0 bases from J, with 11 bases between. CDR1 SEHNR and CDR2 FQNEAQ come from the germline V gene (reference sequence). Findings and limits, study-wide: Certain indistinguishable V segments, among them TRBV6-2 and TRBV6-3, were excluded. Presence/absence analysis assumed near-uniform sequencing depth across donors. For most subjects, TCR beta sequences were reported to predict HLA-A and HLA-B alleles with accuracy.

Both 60 Vbeta primers and 13 Jbeta primers went into the PCR. Here immunoSEQ multiplex PCR was the method, and the copy in TCRdb shows in-frame clones only, minus some. This sample carries roughly 180,000 clones, around 80% of them seen once, and the ten largest clones take about 1.5%. With respect to this clone: The antigen remains undetermined.

Material: PBMCs. This receptor was taken from a middle-aged man in good health and CMV-seronegative. The V gene is TRBV7-9, the J gene TRBJ1-3; D might be TRBD1 (6 bases). The CDR3 is CASHRGSSGNTIYF. In DNA form, the CDR3 reads TGTGCCAGCCATAGGGGGAGCTCTGGAAACACCATATATTTT.